This T cell receptor beta chain is drawn from a study of blood T cell repertoires in COVID-19. Overall study: Both acute and convalescent COVID-19 samples were obtained from the United States, Italy and Spain. Nucleic acid was either cDNA or gDNA, and it came from T cells, B-cell-depleted T cells, or PBMCs.

Repertoires were generated with immunoSEQ multiplex PCR, while TCRdb's copy carries only in-frame clones and drops some. The repertoire holds just over 65,000 clones, nearly 90% seen once, with approximately 1.5% in the top ten. This CDR3 region has 16 residues. V lost 4 bases, J lost 1 base, and 13 bases lay in between. CDR1 and CDR2 (germline): MNHEY, SMNVEV (reference sequence). This clonotype was obtained from a man in his 60s with acute or convalescent COVID-19. The material sequenced was peripheral blood. The V call is TRBV27, the J call TRBJ1-4, with D perhaps TRBD1 (6 bases). CDR3 sequence (DNA): TGTGCCAGCAGTTACGCTAGGGGGGGAACTAATGAAAAACTGTTTTTT. Its translation is CASSYARGGTNEKLFF.